The clone carrying this TCR beta chain appeared a few times. No antigen is known for it. This record comes from a study of shared clonotypes between healthy human individuals. Study-wide findings and caveats: Generation probabilities were higher for clonotypes shared across all four sorted-subset donors than for unshared ones. What naive subsets generally showed was a larger estimated richness than memory subsets showed.

Sequencing was performed with immunoSEQ multiplex PCR; in TCRdb, only in-frame clones are kept and a portion is missing. The top ten clones hold less than 2% of a sample with about 770,000 clones, roughly 72% of them seen once. Looked up from germline, CDR1 is LNHDA and CDR2 is SQIVND (reference sequence). The CDR3 length is 13 residues. The V gene lost 6 bases and the J gene lost 4 bases, with 12 bases spanning the gap. Only Caucasian adults living in Nashville, Tennessee made up the donor group. This chain links TRBV19 with TRBJ2-5, with D perhaps matching TRBD1 (6 bases). Sequenced material: memory CD4+ T cells sorted from blood. Documented subset: CD45RA-negative fraction. The sequence was obtained from a woman aged 25 to 39 in good health. CDR3: CASRTGLGETQYF. The CDR3 coding sequence is TGTGCCAGTAGAACAGGGTTGGGAGAGACCCAGTACTTC.